This T cell receptor (beta chain) comes out of a study of cytomegalovirus exposure and HLA in healthy donors. V was clipped by 4 bases and J by 0 bases, with 10 bases between them. CDR3 length: 15 amino acids. The germline CDR1 and CDR2 sequences are MDHEN and SYDVKM. A multiplex PCR was run with 60 Vbeta primers and 13 Jbeta primers. Produced via immunoSEQ multiplex PCR; TCRdb's table is partial and in-frame only. There are fewer than 200,000 clones in the sample; approximately 80% occur only once, and less than 15% lies in the top ten. V usage is TRBV28 and J usage is TRBJ1-3; D unclear. The sequenced sample was PBMCs. The origin of this receptor is a woman aged 45 to 65 in good health and CMV-seronegative. This CDR3 is CASSSTRISGNTIYF. The DNA for the CDR3 is TGTGCCAGCAGTTCGACACGTATCTCTGGAAACACCATATATTTT. The variable domain in full, completed from reference TRBV28 and TRBJ1-3, reads DVKVTQSSRYLVKRTGEKVFLECVQDMDHENMFWYRQDPGLGLRLIYFSYDVKMKEKGDIPEGYSVSREKKERFSLILESASTNQTSMYLCASSSTRISGNTIYFGEGSWLTVV.